This T cell receptor (beta chain) was captured by sequencing in a study of shared clonotypes between healthy human individuals. Study overall: Those who served as donors were a couple of women and three men between the ages of 18 and 49.

The naive CD8 fraction comprised CD45RO-negative cells positively selected for CCR7 and excluded terminally differentiated effector memory CD45RA+ cells. Clones were sequenced by immunoSEQ multiplex PCR, and TCRdb holds only the in-frame ones, with some missing. The data show more than 550,000 clones, with about 91% seen just once and about 24% held by the top ten. Trimming cost V 0 bases and J 3 bases, with 17 bases left between them. The CDR3 length is 17 residues. The germline gives CDR1 LGHNA, CDR2 YSLEER. The gene calls are TRBV4-3 and TRBJ1-1; maybe TRBD1 (5 bases). The TCR was taken from a man in his thirties or forties in good health. Sequenced material: naive CD8+ T cells sorted from blood. Written as DNA, the CDR3 is TGCGCCAGCAGCCAAGATATTAGGTGGACATACTACACTGAAGCTTTCTTT. It encodes CASSQDIRWTYYTEAFF.